The 9 T cell receptor beta chains listed next were all sequenced from one sample in a study of Ad26.COV2.S vaccination and SARS-CoV-2 variants. Treatment reported: some 20 received Ad26.COV2.S at low or high dose, single or two shots; several received placebo; per-sample allocation not given. Specimens were obtained on day 63 following the first vaccine or placebo injection. Sequencing used immunoSEQ multiplex PCR; TCRdb keeps in-frame clones, though not all of them. The repertoire holds 400,000 to 450,000 clones, with around nine tenths as singletons. Source: peripheral blood, taken in a trial of Ad26.COV2.S vaccine versus placebo. The receptor set was obtained from a person between 18 and 65 years old who received the Ad26.COV2.S COVID-19 vaccine or a placebo.

This rearrangement joins TRBV24-1 to TRBJ2-3; 9 nucleotides match TRBD2. CDR1 and CDR2 from the germline V gene are KGHDR and SFDVKD. The CDR3 contains 15 residues. J gave up 5 bases and V 3 bases, and 5 bases lay outside the gene matches. In nucleotides, the CDR3 is TGTGCCACCAGTGATCCAAGCGGGAGGTTAGATACGCAGTATTTT. This translates into CATSDPSGRLDTQYF.

The chain carries TRBV19 and TRBJ2-7, with D uncertain. Germline V gene lookup returns CDR1 LNHDA and CDR2 SQIVND (reference sequence). There are 14 residues in the CDR3. V lost 4 bases, J lost 3 bases, and 13 bases lay in between. CDR3 DNA sequence: TGTGCCAGTAGTACCGGCCAGTATCACTACGAGCAGTACTTC. Amino acid sequence: CASSTGQYHYEQYF.

The rearrangement links TRBV23-1 to TRBJ2-7; D remains unclear. TRBV23-1 is placed among ORFs of uncertain function. The CDR3 has 11 amino acids. Trimming shortened V by 0 bases and J by 7 bases, and 4 bases separated the two germline ends. The DNA of the CDR3 is TGCGCCAGCAGTCAATCGAGTGAGCAGTACTTC. It is translated as CASSQSSEQYF.

The gene calls are TRBV7-9 and TRBJ2-6; D is undetermined. CDR3 size: 15 residues. V shed 4 bases and J shed 0 bases, with 7 bases lying between them. CDR1 is SEHNR, CDR2 FQNEAQ, per germline (reference sequence). CDR3: CASSSGYSGANVLTF. In DNA, the CDR3 is TGTGCCAGCAGCTCCGGGTACTCTGGGGCCAACGTCCTGACTTTC.

The rearrangement uses TRBV6-5 and TRBJ2-5, with 7 nucleotides matching TRBD1. The germline gives CDR1 MNHEY, CDR2 SVGAGI. The CDR3 extends over 14 amino acids. The trim removed 6 bases at V and 3 bases at J, leaving 7 bases unmatched. CDR3 sequence (DNA): TGTGCCAGCAGCCTCTACGGGACAGAAGAGACCCAGTACTTC. This gives the protein CASSLYGTEETQYF.

The rearrangement links TRBV7-8 to TRBJ1-5, with D hard to call. Germline loops: CDR1 SGHVS, CDR2 FQNEAQ. Trimming cost V 5 bases and J 3 bases, with 11 bases left between them. The CDR3 consists of 14 residues. CDR3 amino acids: CASSPGGLNQPQHF. The DNA for the CDR3 is TGTGCCAGCAGCCCTGGAGGACTCAATCAGCCCCAGCATTTT.

This chain links TRBV5-6 with TRBJ2-1, with a weak D call TRBD1 (5 bases). The CDR3 has 13 residues. Between the trimmed V and J ends, which lost 2 bases and 6 bases, there was a span of 9 bases. Germline V gene sequence: CDR1 SGHDT, CDR2 YYEEEE. This CDR3 reads CASSLGVTNEQFF. In nucleotides, the CDR3 is TGTGCCAGCAGCTTAGGGGTCACCAATGAGCAGTTCTTC.

Here the CDR3 DNA reads TGTGCCAGCAGTCGGAGCAGGGACTCCTACAATGAGCAGTTCTTC. Translating gives CASSRSRDSYNEQFF. V usage is TRBV6-5 and J usage is TRBJ2-1; TRBD1 might be the D (5 bases). Trimming shortened V by 5 bases and J by 0 bases, and 11 bases separated the two germline ends. In germline, CDR1 is MNHEY, CDR2 SVGAGI. The CDR3 is 15 amino acids.

The chain links TRBV27 to TRBJ1-5; tentative D call: TRBD1 (5 bases). Per germline, CDR1 MNHEY and CDR2 SMNVEV (reference sequence). V lost 8 bases and J lost 1, with 15 bases in between. The CDR3 loop spans 15 amino acids. The CDR3 region has the DNA TGTGCCAGCGGGGTGTGGGGCAGGAGCAATCAGCCCCAGCATTTT. Amino acid sequence: CASGVWGRSNQPQHF.